Here is one T cell receptor beta chain with its context. This sample was taken from a study of blood T cell repertoires in COVID-19. Study-level background: COVID-19 samples from acute and convalescent phases originated in the United States, Italy and Spain. Sources were T cells, B-cell-depleted T cells, or PBMCs; the material itself was cDNA or gDNA.

The repertoire was sequenced with immunoSEQ multiplex PCR; TCRdb's copy has only in-frame clones and lacks some. The sample yields approximately 490,000 clones, approximately 86% seen once. Trimming at V came to 5 bases and at J to 0 bases, leaving 7 bases not matched to a gene. The CDR3 covers 16 residues. CDR1 is MGHRA, CDR2 YSYEKL, per germline. The chain joins TRBV4-1 to TRBJ2-3; 8 positions match TRBD2. The sequenced sample consisted of PBMCs or T cells enriched from blood (not recorded which). The receptor comes from an older woman who had recovered from COVID-19. CDR3 DNA: TGCGCCAGCAGCGCAAATTCGGGGGGGAGCACAGATACGCAGTATTTT. Protein product: CASSANSGGSTDTQYF.